This T cell receptor beta chain was sequenced for a study of blood T cell repertoires in COVID-19. Study information: Symptom resolution, clearance, or two negative PCRs marked the recovered donors of Cohort 3.

Authors' analysis steps: Amplification from reference gene primers served as the basis for estimated nucleated cell counts. Clones were read by immunoSEQ multiplex PCR, and TCRdb kept only the in-frame ones, dropping some. D and trimming come from the DNA, and the V and J calls and clone size come from that table. The table has 330,000 or so clones, about 89% seen once. Those enrolled, adults aged about 18 to 89 years, came from roughly 22 US areas. In assigning cohorts, the study relied on participant-reported clinical history. The V gene end was trimmed by 5 bases and the J gene end by 1 base; junction bases not matched to a gene: 9. CDR3 size: 16 residues. CDR1 and CDR2 from the germline V gene are SGDLS and YYNGEE.

What was sequenced was PBMCs or T cells enriched from blood (not recorded which). The clonotype was recovered from a man in his forties in a cohort exposed to, infected with or recovered from COVID-19 (not recorded which). The V call is TRBV9, the J call TRBJ1-1; TRBD1 matches at 9 bases. DNA of the CDR3: TGTGCCAGCAGTGCAACAGGGGGCAGGGAGAACACTGAAGCTTTCTTT. This codes for CASSATGGRENTEAFF.